Listed below are T cell receptor beta chains from one sample, sequenced in a study of healthy donors' naive CD4 and CD8 T cells. Using its own MiXCR run on the reads, TCRdb lists one record per CDR3 protein. The data contain about 180,000 distinct CDR3 sequences, around 70% of them singletons. Sequencing was carried out using naive CD4+ and CD8+ T cells sorted from blood, pooled from several donors. All receptors come from a pool of human donors in good health; the sample pools cells from several healthy donors. CDR3s leave out the opening cysteine and the closing phenylalanine or tryptophan. The D gene is left open where the match is weak. Expanded clones get a size class; other rows say once, few or many, or leave the size out.

11	TRBJ2-1	TRBV29-1	-	-	SVVGDTHNEQF
12	TRBJ2-5	TRBV19	TRBD2	-	ASSSSGRGETQY
12	TRBJ2-7	TRBV7-9	-	few	ASSPPGGPYEQY
12	TRBJ1-6	TRBV19	TRBD1	-	ASSRTGLNSPLH
11	TRBJ2-7	TRBV29-1	TRBD1	-	SVARTGGYEQY
13	TRBJ2-7	TRBV5-1	-	once	ASSTQTGFSYEQY
12	TRBJ2-1	TRBV27	TRBD2	-	ASSLTSGRYEQF
10	TRBJ1-1	TRBV29-1	-	-	SAVWGNTEAF
13	TRBJ1-5	TRBV15	-	-	ATSRDRRDGQPQH
14	TRBJ2-1	TRBV10-3	-	-	AISESWGRGQDEQF
13	TRBJ2-3	TRBV20-1	TRBD1	-	SARAPGQGIDTQY
11	TRBJ2-7	TRBV29-1	-	-	SVEGGVRYEQY
13	TRBJ2-7	TRBV12-3/TRBV12-4	-	-	ASSLRSGAAYEQY
13	TRBJ1-5	TRBV6-1	-	-	ASSVLQGGNQPQH
13	TRBJ1-5	TRBV28	-	-	ASSLRGVGNQPQH
11	TRBJ1-2	TRBV29-1	-	-	SVEWHSGYGYT
10	TRBJ2-3	TRBV12-3/TRBV12-4	-	few	ASSLGVNTQY
10	TRBJ2-1	TRBV29-1	TRBD1	-	SATGGNNEQF
14	TRBJ2-7	TRBV29-1	-	-	SAILGLSSSSYEQY
13	TRBJ2-5	TRBV20-1	-	-	SASDGNALEETQY
12	TRBJ2-3	TRBV5-6	-	-	ASSPRQATDTQY
13	TRBJ2-5	TRBV10-3	-	-	AISDPTRDAETQY
15	TRBJ2-3	TRBV6-5	TRBD2	-	ASSYSKVAGDTDTQY
12	TRBJ2-7	TRBV29-1	TRBD1	few	SVTRDRLPNEQY
17	TRBJ2-1	TRBV12-3/TRBV12-4	TRBD2	-	ASRPHLGTSGSRDNAQF
12	TRBJ1-2	TRBV19	-	few	ASRRRDANCGYT
13	TRBJ2-1	TRBV19	-	-	ASSSPGLRYNEQF
12	TRBJ2-7	TRBV30	-	few	AWSPSLGSYEQY
10	TRBJ1-1	TRBV12-5	-	-	ASSPGISGAF
13	TRBJ1-2	TRBV27	-	-	ASSLGTGRTEGYT
10	TRBJ1-6	TRBV2	-	-	ASQEGFSPLH
13	TRBJ2-7	TRBV12-3/TRBV12-4	TRBD1	-	ASSRTGYSSYEQY
10	TRBJ1-1	TRBV27	-	-	ASSPDGTEAF
14	TRBJ2-3	TRBV29-1	TRBD2	-	SVEGETTTSADTQY
13	TRBJ2-7	TRBV6-2/TRBV6-3	TRBD1	few	ASSSRDRGTYEQY
13	TRBJ2-6	TRBV6-5	-	-	ASSYTTAGANVLT
11	TRBJ2-1	TRBV5-4	TRBD2	once	ASSGLAVNEQF
12	TRBJ2-7	TRBV27	-	-	ASKTPGLTYEQY
12	TRBJ2-7	TRBV6-5	-	-	ASSDRSSSYEQY
9	TRBJ1-1	TRBV29-1	TRBD1	-	SVGDREGAF
12	TRBJ2-1	TRBV24-1	TRBD2	-	ATSGAGGWNEQF
14	TRBJ1-5	TRBV11-2	-	few	ASSLDRDGHNQPQH
10	TRBJ1-3	TRBV29-1	-	-	SVTGKSNTIY
12	TRBJ2-1	TRBV19	-	-	ASSINRASDEQF
13	TRBJ2-4	TRBV28	-	-	ASRDSGAAKNIQY
12	TRBJ2-1	TRBV4-3	-	-	ASSQDSQYNEQF
9	TRBJ2-1	TRBV29-1	-	-	SVEAPNEQF
12	TRBJ1-2	TRBV29-1	-	-	SVEPRDGPYGYT
13	TRBJ2-5	TRBV10-3	TRBD2	-	AISDYSGTQETQY
13	TRBJ2-7	TRBV29-1	-	-	SVVGRVGVADEQY
14	TRBJ1-1	TRBV4-1	TRBD1	-	ASSYGKGQGWTEAF
15	TRBJ1-3	TRBV19	-	few	ASSIAGRTSERNTIY
15	TRBJ2-3	TRBV11-3	-	-	ASSSSRTIFPADTQY
10	TRBJ2-7	TRBV29-1	-	few	SAEGNSYEQY